Shown below are 24 T cell receptor beta chains from a single sample sequenced in a study of blood T cells in healthy people across ages (dated by TCRdb to between 2014 and 2016). Library preparation employed 5' RACE. Sequencing took place on an Illumina HiSeq 2500. A second PCR of about 6 to 11 cycles was run with a J-beta primer mix and a sample-barcoded 5' primer. The raw public reads went through TCRdb reprocessing: fastp at Q25, MiXCR clone calling, in-frame beta chains kept. Each CDR3 protein appears once, grouped with its most common genes and DNA. This sample gives about 940,000 distinct CDR3 sequences in total; around 48% of them show up just once. The top ten constitute around 15% of the sample. Sequenced: blood. All receptors derive from a man younger than 40 in good health.

The chain is built from TRBV28 and TRBJ1-4; D not certain. Trimming took off 2 bases at V and 0 bases at J, with 13 bases between the two ends. The CDR3 runs to 17 residues. Germline V CDR1 and CDR2: MDHEN, SYDVKM. CDR3 amino acids: CASSLRATTATNEKLFF. The CDR3 bases are TGTGCCAGCAGTTTACGGGCTACTACGGCAACTAATGAAAAACTGTTTTTT.

This rearrangement joins TRBV6-1 to TRBJ2-3, with 12 bases identical to TRBD1. V trimming: 2 bases; J trimming: 1 base; junction bases outside the gene matches: 7. The CDR3 is 18 residues long. Germline assignment: CDR1 MNHNS and CDR2 SASEGT. This chain's CDR3 is CASSERDRGRIGTDTQYF. The CDR3 region has the DNA TGTGCCAGCAGTGAACGGGACAGGGGGCGAATTGGCACAGATACGCAGTATTTT.

The chain combines TRBV6-5 with TRBJ2-4, with D maybe TRBD2 (5 bases). The DNA end favors TRBJ2-7, so the J call may be wrong. The CDR3 spans 15 residues. Germline lookup yields CDR1 MNHEY and CDR2 SVGAGI. The chain's CDR3 is CASSLLGRLPNEQYF. The DNA for the CDR3 is TGTGCCAGCAGTTTACTAGGTCGGCTCCCCAACGAGCAGTACTTC.

V is TRBV5-1 and J is TRBJ2-3; 8 nucleotides align to TRBD2. With V trimmed by 1 base and J by 5 bases, 9 bases remained unmatched. Germline assignment: CDR1 SGHRS and CDR2 YFSETQ. CDR3 length: 16 amino acids. For the CDR3, the DNA is TGCGCCAGCAGCTTGTACGGCGGGGGGCTTGTAGATACGCAGTATTTT. Its translation: CASSLYGGGLVDTQYF.

This chain connects TRBV28 to TRBJ2-3; D unclear. CDR1 and CDR2 from the germline V gene are MDHEN and SYDVKM. V was cut by 2 bases and J by 4 bases, with 13 bases left in between. The CDR3 extends over 15 amino acids. This chain's CDR3 is CASSLERPGSDTQYF. The DNA for the CDR3 is TGTGCCAGCAGTTTAGAGCGTCCAGGTTCAGATACGCAGTATTTT.

Many counts were recorded for this clonotype. V gene TRBV6-6 combines with J gene TRBJ2-5; 8 nucleotides agree with TRBD1. Trimming removed 2 bases from V and 1 base from J; junction bases left unmatched: 3. This CDR3 spans 15 amino acids. The germline gives CDR1 MNHNY, CDR2 SVGAGI (reference sequence). The DNA of the CDR3 is TGTGCCAGCAGTTACCCAGGGACAGGCCAAGAGACCCAGTACTTC. It is translated as CASSYPGTGQETQYF.

V is TRBV11-2 and J is TRBJ2-1, with D perhaps matching TRBD2 (6 bases). There are 15 residues in the CDR3. Trimming took 7 bases from V and 6 from J, leaving 19 bases between them. In germline, CDR1 is SGHAT, CDR2 FQNNGV. The CDR3 DNA follows: TGTGCCAGCACCCCTCAACGGGGAGGTGGCAATGAGCAGTTCTTC. Translation gives CASTPQRGGGNEQFF.

This clonotype was picked up a small number of times. The V gene is TRBV10-3, the J gene TRBJ1-1; weak D call: TRBD1 (6 bases). Per the germline V gene, CDR1 is ENHRY and CDR2 is SYGVKD. Trimming removed 4 bases from V and 5 bases from J, with 17 bases in between. This CDR3 comprises 15 residues. The CDR3 sequence is CAISVQGLGETEAFF. CDR3 DNA sequence: TGTGCCATCAGTGTGCAGGGGCTAGGAGAGACTGAAGCTTTCTTT.

V and J are TRBV20-1 and TRBJ2-1; TRBD1 agrees at 7 bases. J was trimmed by 7 bases and V by 4 bases; bases with no gene match: 13. The CDR3 extends over 15 amino acids. Germline V gives CDR1 DFQATT, CDR2 SNEGSKA (reference sequence). In DNA, the CDR3 is TGCAGTGCTATCAAACAGGGGTCCTCGAGGAATGAGCAGTTCTTC. This gives the protein CSAIKQGSSRNEQFF.

The chain uses TRBV6-6 and TRBJ2-1; D possibly matches TRBD1 or TRBD2 (5 bases each). In germline, CDR1 is MNHNY, CDR2 SVGAGI (reference sequence). The germline V and J ends were trimmed by 0 bases and 4 bases, with 16 bases remaining between them. The CDR3 has 17 residues. The CDR3 spells CASSYSGTRGIYNEQFF. The CDR3 DNA is TGTGCCAGCAGTTACTCGGGAACTAGGGGAATTTACAATGAGCAGTTCTTC.

The chain recombines TRBV9 with TRBJ2-2; tentative D call: TRBD2 (6 bases). Trimming left V 1 base short and J 5 bases short, with 15 bases between. CDR1 and CDR2 (germline): SGDLS, YYNGEE. CDR3 size: 16 residues. DNA for the CDR3: TGTGCCAGCAGCGTAACAGCGGGCGGACGTACCGGGGAGCTGTTTTTT. Its protein product is CASSVTAGGRTGELFF. Complete variable domain (other parts from reference TRBV9 and TRBJ2-2): DSGVTQTPKHLITATGQRVTLRCSPRSGDLSVYWYQQSLDQGLQFLIQYYNGEERAKGNILERFSAQQFPDLHSELNLSSLELGDSALYFCASSVTAGGRTGELFFGEGSRLTVL.

The chain combines TRBV6-6 with TRBJ1-2; D unclear. This CDR3 has 14 amino acids. CDR1 is MNHNY, CDR2 SVGAGI, per germline (reference sequence). V lost 2 bases, J lost 4 bases, and 11 bases lay in between. DNA of the CDR3: TGTGCCAGCAGTTACCCGCTTGGCAGCTATGGCTACACCTTC. This encodes CASSYPLGSYGYTF.

This sequence joins TRBV20-1 and TRBJ1-4; TRBD1 might be the D (6 bases). In germline, CDR1 is DFQATT, CDR2 SNEGSKA (reference sequence). CDR3 length: 13 residues. Trimming left V 2 bases short and J 7 bases short, with 11 bases between. The CDR3 reads CSARQGGGEKLFF. DNA of the CDR3: TGCAGTGCTAGACAGGGAGGGGGTGAAAAACTGTTTTTT.

V gene TRBV28 combines with J gene TRBJ1-2; maybe TRBD1 (6 bases). CDR1 and CDR2 (germline): MDHEN, SYDVKM. This CDR3 region has 13 residues. Deletions cut 8 bases from V and 0 bases from J, with 10 bases between. The CDR3 DNA reads as TGTGCCAGCCTAGGGGGGACTAACTATGGCTACACCTTC. Protein: CASLGGTNYGYTF.

V is TRBV3-1 and J is TRBJ2-4; D might be TRBD1 (6 bases). V lost 4 bases to trimming and J lost 13 bases, with 20 bases between them. The CDR3 sequence is 14 residues long. Germline CDR1 is LGHDT and CDR2 is YNNKEL (reference sequence). This CDR3 reads CASSPHRDIAGQYF. The CDR3 DNA follows: TGTGCCAGCAGCCCTCACCGGGACATAGCAGGACAGTACTTC.

The chain employs TRBV12-3 or TRBV12-4 and TRBJ2-3; D is ambiguous. V shed 3 bases and J shed 4 bases, with 8 bases lying between them. This CDR3 has 13 amino acids. Here the CDR3 DNA reads TGTGCCAGCAGTTTTACGGCCGCAGATACGCAGTATTTT. It translates to CASSFTAADTQYF.

Comment on this clonotype: One end of the junction fails to match germline, which may point to a read error. V and J are TRBV7-7 and TRBJ2-7; D is perhaps TRBD2 (6 bases). CDR1 and CDR2 (germline): SSHAT, FNYEAQ (reference sequence). CDR3 size: 15 residues. The CDR3 DNA reads TGTGCTAGCAGCTTAGCGGAAGGCAGTAGGTACGAGCAGTACTTC. This sequence encodes CASSLAEGSRYEQYF.

This clonotype was counted only a few times. This sequence joins TRBV28 and TRBJ1-4; no clear D gene. This CDR3 comprises 13 residues. V was shortened by 3 bases and J by 7 bases, with 9 bases between the two germline ends. CDR1 is MDHEN, CDR2 SYDVKM, per germline. For the CDR3, the DNA is TGTGCCAGCAGTTTTATCTTGGTTGAAAAACTGTTTTTT. It specifies CASSFILVEKLFF. Supplemented by reference TRBV28 and TRBJ1-4, the full variable domain reads DVKVTQSSRYLVKRTGEKVFLECVQDMDHENMFWYRQDPGLGLRLIYFSYDVKMKEKGDIPEGYSVSREKKERFSLILESASTNQTSMYLCASSFILVEKLFFGSGTQLSVL.

The V call is TRBV5-1, the J call TRBJ2-1; the match to TRBD2 covers 10 bases. Per the germline V gene, CDR1 is SGHRS and CDR2 is YFSETQ. The length of the CDR3 is 16 residues. V was pared by 0 bases and J by 5 bases, with 5 bases of the junction left unmatched. This chain's CDR3 is CASSLALLAGNNEQFF. The CDR3 DNA is TGCGCCAGCAGCTTGGCTTTACTAGCGGGGAACAATGAGCAGTTCTTC. The variable domain in full, completed from reference TRBV5-1 and TRBJ2-1, reads KAGVTQTPRYLIKTRGQQVTLSCSPISGHRSVSWYQQTPGQGLQFLFEYFSETQRNKGNFPGRFSGRQFSNSRSEMNVSTLELGDSALYLCASSLALLAGNNEQFFGPGTRLTVL.

V gene TRBV12-3 or TRBV12-4 combines with J gene TRBJ2-7, with 10 bases fitting TRBD2. The V segment lost 6 bases and the J segment 7 bases; nucleotides outside the gene matches: 12. The CDR3 consists of 15 residues. This chain's CDR3 is CASSPLGLARNEQYF. The DNA of the CDR3 is TGTGCCAGCAGCCCCCTGGGACTAGCGAGGAATGAGCAGTACTTC.

This clonotype was seen more than once but under ten times. V is TRBV20-1 and J is TRBJ1-2; 9 bases align to TRBD1. Germline lookup yields CDR1 DFQATT and CDR2 SNEGSKA (reference sequence). This CDR3 is 13 amino acids long. CDR3: CRARTGGNYGYTF. In nucleotides, the CDR3 is TGCAGGGCAAGAACAGGGGGCAACTATGGCTACACCTTC.

The J gene is TRBJ1-2, the V gene TRBV20-1; perhaps TRBD1 as D (6 bases). The CDR3 spans 13 residues. V lost 8 bases, J lost 6 bases, and 19 bases lay in between. Germline V gives CDR1 DFQATT, CDR2 SNEGSKA (reference sequence). The CDR3 loop is CSPRRADSNGYTF. As DNA, the CDR3 is TGCAGTCCGCGGAGGGCGGACAGTAATGGCTACACCTTC.

The chain carries TRBV24-1 and TRBJ2-5, with D tentatively TRBD1 (5 bases). Germline assignment: CDR1 KGHDR and CDR2 SFDVKD. This CDR3 region has 14 residues. Trimming removed 4 bases from V and 11 bases from J, with 19 bases in between. The CDR3 nucleotides read TGTGCCACCAGTGACCCAAGGACACTCAATGAGCAGTACTTC. Its translation is CATSDPRTLNEQYF.

This clonotype was counted a single time. V usage is TRBV6-5 and J usage is TRBJ1-6; D is ambiguous. This CDR3 spans 16 amino acids. Germline loops: CDR1 MNHEY, CDR2 SVGAGI. V was cut by 2 bases and J by 1 base, with 9 bases left in between. The CDR3 DNA is TGTGCCAGCAGTTACGTCCCCCGGTCCTATAATTCACCCCTCCACTTT. Its translation is CASSYVPRSYNSPLHF.